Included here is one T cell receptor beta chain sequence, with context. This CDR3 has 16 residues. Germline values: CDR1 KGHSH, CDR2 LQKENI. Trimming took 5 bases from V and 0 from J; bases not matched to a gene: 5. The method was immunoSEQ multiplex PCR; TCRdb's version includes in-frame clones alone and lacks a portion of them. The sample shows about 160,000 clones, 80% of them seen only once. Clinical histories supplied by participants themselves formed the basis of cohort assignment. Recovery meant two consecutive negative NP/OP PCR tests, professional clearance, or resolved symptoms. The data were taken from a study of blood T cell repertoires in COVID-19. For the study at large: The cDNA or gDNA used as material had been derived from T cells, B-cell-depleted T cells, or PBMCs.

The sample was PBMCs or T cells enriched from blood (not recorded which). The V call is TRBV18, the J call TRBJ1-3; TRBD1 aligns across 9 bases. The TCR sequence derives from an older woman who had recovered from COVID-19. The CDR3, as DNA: TGTGCCAGCTCAACCGGGACAGGGAGCTCTGGAAACACCATATATTTT. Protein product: CASSTGTGSSGNTIYF.